This T cell receptor (beta chain) comes out of a study of blood T cell repertoires in COVID-19. Study in general: Acute-phase and convalescent COVID-19 samples originated in the United States, Italy and Spain. PBMCs, B-cell-depleted T cells, or T cells provided the cDNA or gDNA that made up the material.

In its sample, this clone was seen once. CDR1 is MNHNS, CDR2 SASEGT, per germline. V trimming: 3 bases; J trimming: 4 bases; junction bases outside the gene matches: 17. The CDR3 length is 18 residues. Assignments of participants to cohorts depended upon their own reported clinical history. Profiling relied on immunoSEQ multiplex PCR, and the TCRdb table lists in-frame clones only, not all of them. The table shows fewer than 350,000 clones, with approximately 91% occurring only once. The TCR originated in a woman in her 40s with acute COVID-19. This rearrangement joins TRBV6-1 to TRBJ1-2; 7 positions match TRBD1. The specimen sequenced was PBMCs or T cells enriched from blood (not recorded which). DNA for the CDR3: TGTGCCAGCAGTGATAGTAGTGCCCCCCGGACAGGACGCTATGGCTACACCTTC. Amino acids: CASSDSSAPRTGRYGYTF.